This paragraph reports one TCR beta chain. Its antigen remains unidentified. It has no much larger one-base neighbor in the sample; base qualities were not kept. This entry comes from a study of blood T cell repertoires in COVID-19 (TCRdb year 2020). At the level of the whole study: Collaborator samples came from the United States, Italy and Spain and covered acute and convalescent phases of COVID-19. The samples were drawn from the first 160 participants of the ongoing ImmuneRACE study and from about 1,200 subjects provided by 6 global collaborators. The prospective study material was composed of cDNA or gDNA derived from T cells, B-cell-depleted T cells, or PBMCs. Where available, HLA class I and class II types were taken from metadata supplied by the sample provider and were not determined by assay-based typing. Deeply sampled blood TCRbeta repertoires from subjects exposed to, actively infected with, or recovered from COVID-19 were included in the dataset. Sample metadata almost always included a de-identified subject ID, COVID-19 status, age in years and sex. The repertoires were released in a freely available public database meant as a resource for research on the immune response to SARS-CoV-2. Summary of the overall study and its limitations: The amount of clinical and demographic metadata varied by source and participant and was provided uncurated.

Each collaborating institution followed its own protocols to collect whole blood in K2EDTA tubes. For TCRbeta analysis, collaborators shipped samples as frozen whole blood, isolated PBMCs, or DNA extracted from either of those sample types. TCRbeta CDR3 regions were amplified from genomic DNA by means of the immunoSEQ Assay, a bias-controlled multiplex PCR. Turning to the authors' computational methods: The number of nucleated cells in each sample was estimated from the amplification of reference gene primers within the assay. Sequence reads were collapsed and filtered to measure the absolute abundance of every unique TCRbeta CDR3 rearrangement. For each sample, productive Simpson clonality was calculated as the square root of Simpson's diversity index over productive rearrangements. In its TCRdb copy, this immuneACCESS table keeps in-frame sequences only and misses some clones. Where compared with another copy, unresolved V genes explain less than half of these, and the others have no known cause. That table supplies the V and J calls and clone size; D and trimming were determined from the DNA. This sample gives tens of thousands of clones in total; approximately 82% of them show up just once. About 10% of the sample goes to the ten largest clones.

The cysteine opens and the phenylalanine closes a CDR3 of 13 amino acids. Here the CDR3 DNA is all that survives: 39 bases in frame from base 1. At the junction V is shortened by 3 bases and J by 2 bases, with 8 bases in between. Reading the germline V gene gives CDR1 MDHEN and CDR2 SYDVKM. This TCR was recovered from a human donor in a cohort sampled during active COVID-19. The V gene is TRBV28 and the J gene is TRBJ2-7, with the D gene not confidently named. The sequenced sample was peripheral blood. The CDR3 sequence is CASSLQAPYEQYF. The bases are TGTGCCAGCAGTTTGCAGGCTCCCTACGAGCAGTACTTC.